This entry describes one T cell receptor beta chain. Its antigen is as yet unknown. The same CDR3 is also encoded by other DNA sequences in this sample. The sample comes from a study of shared clonotypes between healthy human individuals. Study-wide findings and caveats: Naive subsets generally exceeded memory subsets in estimated richness.

This CDR3 comprises 13 residues. Germline V lookup: CDR1 SGHRS, CDR2 YFSETQ. Trimming pared 0 bases from V and 2 bases from J, leaving 3 bases between. The repertoire was sequenced with immunoSEQ multiplex PCR; TCRdb's copy has only in-frame clones and lacks some. Of 2 million to 3 million clones in the sample, around nine tenths are singletons; the top ten hold over 0.12%. The sequence came from a man younger than 30 in good health. Sample: naive CD4+ T cells sorted from blood. Documented subset: CD45RA+ positively selected. This chain links TRBV5-1 with TRBJ1-5; D uncertain. The CDR3 reads CASSLVGNQPQHF. The CDR3 DNA reads TGCGCCAGCAGCTTGGTAGGCAATCAGCCCCAGCATTTT.